This entry features one T cell receptor (beta chain) sequence. The sample originates from a study of tumor-infiltrating lymphocytes in primary liver carcinoma. Blood RNA originated from unsorted whole blood, with germline DNA additionally extracted. Total RNA (roughly 550 ng) served as template for TCR beta cDNA synthesis primed by a constant-region primer. Libraries for TCR beta were built through three nested multiplex PCR rounds, which together made up a slightly modified ARM-PCR procedure. The first two PCR rounds used TRBV1-TRBV30 forward primers with a C-beta reverse primer, about 10 cycles each. TCRdb recomputed calls from the multiplex PCR reads with MiXCR, one row per CDR3 protein. The sample shows a few hundred thousand distinct CDR3 sequences, almost 60% of them seen only once. Germline V gives CDR1 SQVTM, CDR2 ANQGSEA. With 7 bases removed from V and 5 bases from J, the gap between germline ends came to 7 bases. This CDR3 is 10 amino acids long.

The clonotype originates from a woman aged 30 to 39 with primary liver carcinoma and hepatitis B virus infection. V usage is TRBV29-1 and J usage is TRBJ2-3; D is uncertain. Sequencing was done on a sample of peripheral blood. For the CDR3, the DNA is TGCAGCGCCCTTATAGATACGCAGTATTTT. Translated, it gives CSALIDTQYF.